Listed below are T cell receptor beta chains from one sample, sequenced in a study of blood T cell repertoires in COVID-19. Assay: immunoSEQ multiplex PCR; the TCRdb copy retains only in-frame clones and omits some. The sample lists some 300,000 clones; 85% to 90% were seen once. The sample comprised peripheral blood. The receptors come from a man between 65 and 80 years old with acute or convalescent COVID-19. CDR3s include the opening cysteine and the closing phenylalanine or tryptophan. The D gene is left open where the match is weak. Clone size is given for some rows only: seen once, a few or many times, or a class if the clone is expanded.

d_call: TRBD2
v_call: TRBV6-6
j_call: TRBJ2-7
clone_size: NA
cdr3_aa: CASSHGGAEQYF
cdr3_nt: TGTGCCAGCAGTCACGGGGGGGCCGAGCAGTACTTC

d_call: NA
v_call: TRBV7-2
j_call: TRBJ1-4
clone_size: NA
cdr3_aa: CASSLRRVGRASEKLFF
cdr3_nt: TGTGCCAGCAGCTTAAGGAGAGTGGGGCGCGCGAGTGAAAAACTGTTTTTT

d_call: NA
v_call: TRBV10-3
j_call: TRBJ1-2
clone_size: NA
cdr3_aa: CAISESRYGYTF
cdr3_nt: TGTGCCATCAGTGAGTCGCGCTATGGCTACACCTTC

d_call: NA
v_call: TRBV12-3/TRBV12-4
j_call: TRBJ1-2
clone_size: NA
cdr3_aa: CASSLRFSGGYTF
cdr3_nt: TGTGCCAGCAGTTTACGTTTTAGCGGTGGCTACACCTTC

d_call: NA
v_call: TRBV15
j_call: TRBJ1-4
clone_size: NA
cdr3_aa: CATSRDKGGYEKLFF
cdr3_nt: TGTGCCACCAGCAGAGATAAGGGGGGGTATGAAAAACTGTTTTTT

d_call: NA
v_call: TRBV9
j_call: TRBJ1-6
clone_size: NA
cdr3_aa: CASSVSSNSPLHF
cdr3_nt: TGTGCCAGCAGCGTTTCGAGTAATTCACCCCTCCACTTT

d_call: NA
v_call: TRBV29-1
j_call: TRBJ1-1
clone_size: NA
cdr3_aa: CSVVHVEAEAFF
cdr3_nt: TGCAGCGTGGTTCATGTGGAGGCTGAAGCTTTCTTT

d_call: NA
v_call: TRBV28
j_call: TRBJ1-1
clone_size: NA
cdr3_aa: CASSLNRRNTEAFF
cdr3_nt: TGTGCCAGCAGTTTAAACAGGAGGAACACTGAAGCTTTCTTT

d_call: TRBD1
v_call: TRBV11-2
j_call: TRBJ2-2
clone_size: NA
cdr3_aa: CASSSRQGADTGELFF
cdr3_nt: TGTGCCAGCAGCTCTAGACAGGGGGCGGACACCGGGGAGCTGTTTTTT

d_call: TRBD1
v_call: TRBV23-1
j_call: TRBJ2-5
clone_size: NA
cdr3_aa: CASSRPDLIQGMPDRVFETQYF
cdr3_nt: TGCGCCAGCAGTCGACCTGATCTCATACAGGGTATGCCGGACAGGGTATTTGAGACCCAGTACTTC

d_call: TRBD1
v_call: TRBV6-5
j_call: TRBJ2-3
clone_size: NA
cdr3_aa: CASKGPGGADTQYF
cdr3_nt: TGTGCCAGCAAAGGCCCAGGGGGAGCAGATACGCAGTATTTT

d_call: NA
v_call: TRBV5-6
j_call: TRBJ1-5
clone_size: NA
cdr3_aa: CASSRWAYSNQPQHF
cdr3_nt: TGTGCCAGCAGCCGTTGGGCCTATAGCAATCAGCCCCAGCATTTT

d_call: NA
v_call: TRBV29-1
j_call: TRBJ2-5
clone_size: NA
cdr3_aa: CSVSGVGETQYF
cdr3_nt: TGCAGCGTAAGCGGAGTCGGAGAGACCCAGTACTTC

d_call: NA
v_call: TRBV5-1
j_call: TRBJ2-5
clone_size: NA
cdr3_aa: CASSPISGVETQYF
cdr3_nt: TGCGCCAGCAGCCCGATCTCAGGGGTAGAGACCCAGTACTTC

d_call: TRBD2
v_call: TRBV5-1
j_call: TRBJ2-5
clone_size: few
cdr3_aa: CASSLTSGGGETQYF
cdr3_nt: TGCGCCAGCAGCTTGACTAGCGGGGGGGGTGAGACCCAGTACTTC

d_call: NA
v_call: TRBV3-1/TRBV3-2
j_call: TRBJ2-5
clone_size: NA
cdr3_aa: CASSQVILPQETQYF
cdr3_nt: TGTGCCAGCAGCCAAGTTATCCTCCCCCAAGAGACCCAGTACTTC

d_call: TRBD2
v_call: TRBV5-1
j_call: TRBJ2-5
clone_size: NA
cdr3_aa: CASSSGLATQETQYF
cdr3_nt: TGCGCCAGCAGCTCGGGACTAGCAACCCAAGAGACCCAGTACTTC

d_call: TRBD1
v_call: TRBV7-2
j_call: TRBJ1-5
clone_size: NA
cdr3_aa: CASSLTQGGNQPQHF
cdr3_nt: TGTGCCAGCAGCTTGACTCAGGGGGGCAATCAGCCCCAGCATTTT

d_call: TRBD1
v_call: TRBV28
j_call: TRBJ1-2
clone_size: NA
cdr3_aa: CASTPAGGNYGYTF
cdr3_nt: TGTGCCAGCACTCCGGCAGGGGGTAACTATGGCTACACCTTC

d_call: NA
v_call: TRBV5-8
j_call: TRBJ2-7
clone_size: NA
cdr3_aa: CASRLRSYEQYF
cdr3_nt: TGTGCCAGCAGGCTAAGATCCTACGAGCAGTACTTC

d_call: TRBD2
v_call: TRBV5-4
j_call: TRBJ2-1
clone_size: NA
cdr3_aa: CASSRSGGAGFEQFF
cdr3_nt: TGTGCCAGCAGCCGAAGCGGGGGGGCGGGTTTTGAGCAGTTCTTC

d_call: NA
v_call: TRBV6-6
j_call: TRBJ1-2
clone_size: NA
cdr3_aa: CASTPVQTNGYTF
cdr3_nt: TGTGCCAGTACCCCGGTTCAGACAAATGGCTACACCTTC

d_call: NA
v_call: TRBV14
j_call: TRBJ1-1
clone_size: NA
cdr3_aa: CASSQELYTEAFF
cdr3_nt: TGTGCCAGCAGCCAAGAACTATACACTGAAGCTTTCTTT

d_call: TRBD1
v_call: TRBV28
j_call: TRBJ1-2
clone_size: NA
cdr3_aa: CASSDDYRGNTF
cdr3_nt: TGTGCCAGCAGCGATGATTACAGGGGGAATACCTTC

d_call: NA
v_call: TRBV11-2
j_call: TRBJ1-3
clone_size: NA
cdr3_aa: CASSSPRAGNTIYF
cdr3_nt: TGTGCCAGCAGCTCTCCGCGGGCTGGAAACACCATATATTTT

d_call: NA
v_call: TRBV4-1
j_call: TRBJ1-5
clone_size: NA
cdr3_aa: CASSQDLSTNQPQHF
cdr3_nt: TGCGCCAGCAGCCAAGATCTTAGTACCAATCAGCCCCAGCATTTT

d_call: TRBD1
v_call: TRBV6-2/TRBV6-3
j_call: TRBJ1-2
clone_size: NA
cdr3_aa: CASSKTGAPDYGYTF
cdr3_nt: TGTGCCAGCAGTAAAACAGGGGCTCCGGACTATGGCTACACCTTC

d_call: TRBD1
v_call: TRBV5-6
j_call: TRBJ2-7
clone_size: NA
cdr3_aa: CASSLYLGQKTYEQYF
cdr3_nt: TGTGCCAGCAGCTTGTATCTGGGACAGAAAACCTACGAGCAGTACTTC

d_call: NA
v_call: TRBV27
j_call: TRBJ1-6
clone_size: NA
cdr3_aa: CASSFRVNNSPLHF
cdr3_nt: TGTGCCAGCAGTTTCCGAGTAAATAATTCACCCCTCCACTTT

d_call: NA
v_call: TRBV4-3
j_call: TRBJ1-4
clone_size: few
cdr3_aa: CASSPDLLAASNEKLFF
cdr3_nt: TGCGCCAGCAGCCCAGACCTCTTGGCGGCCTCTAATGAAAAACTGTTTTTT

d_call: NA
v_call: TRBV9
j_call: TRBJ2-7
clone_size: NA
cdr3_aa: CASSVEGHGEQYF
cdr3_nt: TGTGCCAGCAGCGTAGAGGGACATGGCGAGCAGTACTTC

d_call: NA
v_call: TRBV3-1/TRBV3-2
j_call: TRBJ2-5
clone_size: NA
cdr3_aa: CASSSGTFDQETQYF
cdr3_nt: TGTGCCAGCAGCTCCGGGACTTTTGATCAAGAGACCCAGTACTTC

d_call: NA
v_call: TRBV9
j_call: TRBJ2-1
clone_size: NA
cdr3_aa: CASSTRGGSSYNEQFF
cdr3_nt: TGTGCCAGCAGCACCCGAGGTGGGTCCTCCTACAATGAGCAGTTCTTC

d_call: TRBD1
v_call: TRBV11-2
j_call: TRBJ2-2
clone_size: NA
cdr3_aa: CASSSGQVVRNTGELFF
cdr3_nt: TGTGCCAGCAGCTCAGGACAGGTAGTAAGGAACACCGGGGAGCTGTTTTTT

d_call: TRBD1
v_call: TRBV2
j_call: TRBJ2-5
clone_size: once
cdr3_aa: CASSTDRGRETQYF
cdr3_nt: TGTGCCAGCAGTACTGACAGGGGTAGGGAGACCCAGTACTTC

d_call: NA
v_call: TRBV25-1
j_call: TRBJ2-2
clone_size: NA
cdr3_aa: CASSEVEGGELFF
cdr3_nt: TGTGCCAGCAGTGAGGTGGAGGGCGGGGAGCTGTTTTTT

d_call: TRBD2
v_call: TRBV9
j_call: TRBJ2-7
clone_size: few
cdr3_aa: CASSPGTSNGEQYF
cdr3_nt: TGTGCCAGCAGCCCAGGGACTAGCAACGGCGAGCAGTACTTC

d_call: NA
v_call: TRBV6-1
j_call: TRBJ1-5
clone_size: NA
cdr3_aa: CASSEIGGYNQPQHF
cdr3_nt: TGTGCCAGCAGTGAAATTGGCGGTTACAATCAGCCCCAGCATTTT

d_call: TRBD2
v_call: TRBV4-3
j_call: TRBJ2-1
clone_size: NA
cdr3_aa: CASSQSLAGNYNEQFF
cdr3_nt: TGCGCCAGCAGCCAGTCCCTAGCGGGGAATTACAATGAGCAGTTCTTC

d_call: NA
v_call: TRBV9
j_call: TRBJ2-1
clone_size: NA
cdr3_aa: CASSERQDSYNEQFF
cdr3_nt: TGTGCCAGCAGCGAACGACAGGATTCCTACAATGAGCAGTTCTTC

d_call: NA
v_call: TRBV29-1
j_call: TRBJ2-7
clone_size: NA
cdr3_aa: CSVEQGGPGGEQYF
cdr3_nt: TGCAGCGTTGAGCAGGGGGGTCCCGGAGGCGAGCAGTACTTC

d_call: NA
v_call: TRBV19
j_call: TRBJ1-3
clone_size: NA
cdr3_aa: CASSIDSGNTIYF
cdr3_nt: TGTGCCAGTAGTATCGACAGTGGGAACACCATATATTTT